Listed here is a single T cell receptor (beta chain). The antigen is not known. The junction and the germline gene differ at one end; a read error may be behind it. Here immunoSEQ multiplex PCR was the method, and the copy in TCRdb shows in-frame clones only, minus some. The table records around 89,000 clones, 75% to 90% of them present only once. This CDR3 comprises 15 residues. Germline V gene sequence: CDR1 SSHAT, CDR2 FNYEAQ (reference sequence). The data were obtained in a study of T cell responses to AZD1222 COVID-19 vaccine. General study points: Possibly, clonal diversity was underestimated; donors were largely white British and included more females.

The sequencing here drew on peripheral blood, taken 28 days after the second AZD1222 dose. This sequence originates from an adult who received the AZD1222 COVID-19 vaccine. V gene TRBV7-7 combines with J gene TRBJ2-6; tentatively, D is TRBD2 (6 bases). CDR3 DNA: TGTGCTAGCAGCCCCGGGGGCTCTGGGGCCAACGTCCTGACTTTC. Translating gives CASSPGGSGANVLTF.